These 28 T cell receptor beta chains share one sample of origin, sequenced in a study of blood T cell repertoires in COVID-19. The data were produced by immunoSEQ multiplex PCR, yet TCRdb's version contains in-frame clones alone and is incomplete. The sample lists 200,000 or so clones; around 80% were seen once. The sequencing input was peripheral blood. These receptors came from an elderly woman with COVID-19, enrolled during active disease.

The chain carries TRBV5-1 and TRBJ1-3; D is unclear. This CDR3 has 15 amino acids. V shed 0 bases and J shed 0 bases, with 7 bases lying between them. From germline, CDR1 is SGHRS and CDR2 YFSETQ. CDR3 sequence: CASSLDGSSGNTIYF. The DNA for the CDR3 is TGCGCCAGCAGCTTGGACGGGAGCTCTGGAAACACCATATATTTT.

The chain carries TRBV27 and TRBJ2-3; D is perhaps TRBD2 (7 bases). Per the germline V gene, CDR1 is MNHEY and CDR2 is SMNVEV (reference sequence). Trimming removed 6 bases from V and 1 base from J, with 14 bases in between. The CDR3 loop spans 15 amino acids. The CDR3 loop reads CASSGGRVRTDTQYF. The CDR3 bases are TGTGCCAGCAGCGGGGGGCGGGTCCGCACAGATACGCAGTATTTT.

This rearrangement joins TRBV5-1 to TRBJ1-1; D might be TRBD1 (5 bases). V dropped 3 bases and J dropped 1 base, with 10 bases sitting between them. The CDR3 is 14 residues long. Germline V gene lookup returns CDR1 SGHRS and CDR2 YFSETQ. The CDR3 reads CASSSNGGNTEAFF. DNA for the CDR3: TGCGCCAGCAGCTCAAACGGGGGGAACACTGAAGCTTTCTTT. Drawing the rest from reference TRBV5-1 and TRBJ1-1, the complete variable domain is KAGVTQTPRYLIKTRGQQVTLSCSPISGHRSVSWYQQTPGQGLQFLFEYFSETQRNKGNFPGRFSGRQFSNSRSEMNVSTLELGDSALYLCASSSNGGNTEAFFGQGTRLTVV.

The J gene is TRBJ2-1, the V gene TRBV11-3; TRBD1 agrees at 9 bases. Germline-derived CDR1 and CDR2 are SGHNT and YENEEA. This CDR3 region has 15 residues. The V gene end was trimmed by 5 bases and the J gene end by 4 bases; junction bases not matched to a gene: 6. Here the CDR3 reads CASSPPGQGYNEQFF. The DNA for the CDR3 is TGTGCCAGCAGCCCCCCGGGACAGGGTTACAATGAGCAGTTCTTC.

The chain combines TRBV2 with TRBJ1-1; the D is unclear. This CDR3 is 13 amino acids long. Germline V lookup: CDR1 SNHLY, CDR2 FYNNEI. V lost 1 base, J lost 3 bases, and 6 bases lay in between. CDR3 loop: CASSEDGYTEAFF. CDR3 DNA sequence: TGTGCCAGCAGTGAAGACGGTTACACTGAAGCTTTCTTT. The full variable domain, in which reference TRBV2 and TRBJ1-1 provide the parts outside the CDR3, is EPEVTQTPSHQVTQMGQEVILRCVPISNHLYFYWYRQILGQKVEFLVSFYNNEISEKSEIFDDQFSVERPDGSNFTLKIRSTKLEDSAMYFCASSEDGYTEAFFGQGTRLTVV.

The V gene is TRBV28, the J gene TRBJ1-1; 10 bases agree with TRBD1. CDR1 is MDHEN and CDR2 is SYDVKM in the germline V gene. This CDR3 has 17 amino acids. The J segment lost 0 bases and the V segment lost 7 bases, leaving 11 bases of the junction unmatched. The CDR3 DNA sequence: TGTGCCAGCAAGGGGGGCGGGACAGGGGAAGTGAACACTGAAGCTTTCTTT. Its protein product is CASKGGGTGEVNTEAFF.

This clone was counted once. This chain links TRBV7-8 with TRBJ2-3, with 11 bases fitting TRBD2. The ends lost 4 bases at V and 2 bases at J; junction bases unmatched: 8. Germline loops: CDR1 SGHVS, CDR2 FQNEAQ. This CDR3 contains 17 residues. The CDR3 coding sequence is TGTGCCAGCAGCTCCTTGACTAGCGGGGTATACACAGATACGCAGTATTTT. Translating gives CASSSLTSGVYTDTQYF.

A word on this clone: The sample contains more than one DNA sequence encoding this CDR3. The V call is TRBV11-2, the J call TRBJ1-1, with 7 bases lining up with TRBD1. The germline V gene encodes CDR1 SGHAT and CDR2 FQNNGV. The CDR3 contains 14 residues. The junction had 2 bases not matched to a gene; V was cut back by 2 bases and J by 2 bases. CDR3: CASSLQGGNTEAFF. In DNA form, the CDR3 reads TGTGCCAGCAGCTTACAGGGGGGAAACACTGAAGCTTTCTTT.

The rearrangement joins TRBV11-3 to TRBJ1-1; a weak D match, TRBD1 (6 bases). Germline V gene sequence: CDR1 SGHNT, CDR2 YENEEA. This CDR3 has 13 amino acids. V was trimmed by 4 bases and J by 4 bases, leaving 10 bases between them. CDR3 residues: CASSSQGSTEAFF. In DNA, the CDR3 is TGTGCCAGCAGCTCACAGGGATCCACTGAAGCTTTCTTT.

The chain recombines TRBV7-9 with TRBJ2-7; 7 nucleotides align to TRBD1. Looked up from germline, CDR1 is SEHNR and CDR2 is FQNEAQ (reference sequence). The CDR3 runs to 11 residues. The ends lost 3 bases at V and 12 bases at J; junction bases unmatched: 5. The CDR3 reads CASSFLDRLYF. CDR3 in DNA: TGTGCCAGCAGCTTTCTGGACAGGCTGTACTTC.

The V gene is TRBV12-3 or TRBV12-4, the J gene TRBJ2-5; D is uncertain. The CDR3 length is 11 residues. V gave up 7 bases and J gave up 4 bases, with 7 bases separating them. The CDR3 sequence: CASTPGETQYF. DNA of the CDR3: TGTGCCAGCACCCCCGGAGAGACCCAGTACTTC.

The chain links TRBV6-6 to TRBJ2-5; the match to TRBD1 covers 8 bases. The CDR3 runs to 15 residues. Trimming removed 0 bases from V and 2 bases from J; junction bases left unmatched: 2. CDR1 MNHNY and CDR2 SVGAGI come from the germline V gene (reference sequence). The CDR3 DNA reads TGTGCCAGCAGTTACTCGGACAGGGATCAAGAGACCCAGTACTTC. Encoded protein: CASSYSDRDQETQYF.

This chain joins TRBV7-8 and TRBJ2-7; 9 nucleotides agree with TRBD1. CDR1 and CDR2 (germline): SGHVS, FQNEAQ. This CDR3 has 15 amino acids. The V gene end was trimmed by 5 bases and the J gene end by 1 base; junction bases not matched to a gene: 6. The CDR3 bases are TGTGCCAGCAGCCCTGACAGGGGGAAATCCTACGAGCAGTACGTC. It is translated as CASSPDRGKSYEQYV.

V is TRBV6-2 or TRBV6-3 and J is TRBJ2-3; TRBD1 is a possible D gene (6 bases). Trimming removed 2 bases from V and 7 bases from J, with 10 bases in between. In germline, CDR1 is MNHEY, CDR2 SVGEGT. There are 13 residues in the CDR3. This CDR3 is CASSYQGLNTQYF. CDR3 coding DNA: TGTGCCAGCAGTTACCAGGGGTTGAATACGCAGTATTTT.

CDR3 residues: CASSYTGGTYNEQFF. The CDR3 nucleotides are TGCGCCAGCAGCTACACGGGGGGAACCTACAATGAGCAGTTCTTC. J is TRBJ2-1 and V is TRBV5-1; 7 nucleotides align to TRBD2. Germline V gene data show CDR1 as SGHRS and CDR2 as YFSETQ. The junction had 5 bases not matched to a gene; V was cut back by 3 bases and J by 2 bases. The CDR3 sequence is 15 residues long.

The chain carries TRBV18 and TRBJ1-3, with D unclear. V was shortened by 5 bases and J by 6 bases, with 17 bases between the two germline ends. CDR1 and CDR2 from the germline V gene are KGHSH and LQKENI. This CDR3 has 15 amino acids. In nucleotides, the CDR3 is TGTGCCAGCTCATCATCCGTGGCCCGGGAAAACACCATATATTTT. Amino acids: CASSSSVARENTIYF.

The genes are TRBV7-3 and TRBJ2-3; perhaps TRBD2 as D (6 bases). CDR3 length equals 14 residues. Trimming left V 5 bases short and J 2 bases short, with 11 bases between. Germline CDR1 is SGHTA and CDR2 is FQGTGA. The DNA of the CDR3 is TGTGCCAGCAGCCCCCGGGGGATCACAGATACGCAGTATTTT. Protein product: CASSPRGITDTQYF.

This clone was observed a single time. The V call is TRBV6-2 or TRBV6-3, the J call TRBJ1-5; TRBD1 matches 8 bases. CDR3 length equals 15 residues. The V and J ends lost 4 bases and 7 bases, in that order; junction bases with no gene match: 9. Germline V gene lookup returns CDR1 MNHEY and CDR2 SVGEGT. Written as DNA, the CDR3 is TGTGCCAGCAGTTCAGGACAGGGCCTCGGGCAGCCCCAGCATTTT. It translates to CASSSGQGLGQPQHF.

The chain recombines TRBV19 with TRBJ2-1; possible D gene TRBD1, 6 bases. Germline loops: CDR1 LNHDA, CDR2 SQIVND (reference sequence). V was shortened by 6 bases and J by 12 bases, with 12 bases between the two germline ends. The CDR3 is 11 residues long. The CDR3 nucleotides are TGTGCCAGTAGCCGGGGACATCGGCAGTTCTTC. This gives the protein CASSRGHRQFF.

This clone was observed a single time. This sequence joins TRBV12-3 or TRBV12-4 and TRBJ1-6; the D is unclear. The CDR3 covers 12 residues. The V and J ends lost 0 bases and 11 bases respectively, with 5 bases between them. CDR3 nucleotides: TGTGCCAGCAGTTTAGCGAGCCCACCCCTCCACTTT. Translated, it gives CASSLASPPLHF.

The CDR3 nucleotides read TGTGCAAGTCGCTTAGTCTGGTCTAGCGGGGGCAGAGAGACCCAGTACTTC. Its protein is CASRLVWSSGGRETQYF. The genes are TRBV12-2 and TRBJ2-5; no check of the table's D call, TRBD2, against the DNA was made. TRBV12-2 represents a pseudogene. The CDR3 is 17 amino acids.

The chain uses TRBV6-5 and TRBJ2-1; TRBD2 might be the D (6 bases). This CDR3 has 16 amino acids. Germline lookup yields CDR1 MNHEY and CDR2 SVGAGI. Trimming stripped 3 bases from V and 7 bases from J, with 19 bases between. CDR3 in DNA: TGTGCCAGCAGTTATTCCGGGACTCCCGGACAAAATGAGCAGTTCTTC. This gives the protein CASSYSGTPGQNEQFF.

The chain joins TRBV5-1 to TRBJ2-2, with TRBD1 matching 7 bases. Germline V gene sequence: CDR1 SGHRS, CDR2 YFSETQ. The CDR3 covers 13 residues. V lost 4 bases, J lost 6 bases, and 3 bases stayed unmatched. The CDR3 nucleotides are TGCGCCAGCAGCGTGACAGGGCCCGGGGAGCTGTTTTTT. Protein product: CASSVTGPGELFF.

The genes are TRBV28 and TRBJ1-2; possibly TRBD1 for D (6 bases). Germline lookup yields CDR1 MDHEN and CDR2 SYDVKM. The CDR3 covers 15 residues. The V end was cut by 3 bases, the J end by 1 base, with 12 bases between. The CDR3 reads CASSLLGGDNYGYTF. The DNA for the CDR3 is TGTGCCAGCAGTTTGTTAGGGGGAGATAACTATGGCTACACCTTC.

V and J are TRBV5-1 and TRBJ2-1, with a possible D match to TRBD1 (7 bases). The V end was cut by 0 bases, the J end by 1 base, with 14 bases between. The CDR3 is 17 residues long. Per germline, CDR1 SGHRS and CDR2 YFSETQ. As DNA, the CDR3 is TGCGCCAGCAGCTTGGGGGGCGGGACAGTATCCTACAATGAGCAGTTCTTC. Protein: CASSLGGGTVSYNEQFF.

The chain links TRBV30 to TRBJ2-3; 8 positions match TRBD2. Germline trimming cut 2 bases from V and 2 bases from J; bases unmatched to any gene: 15. From germline, CDR1 is GTSNPN and CDR2 SVGIG (reference sequence). CDR3 length: 18 amino acids. CDR3 in DNA: TGTGCCTGGAGTCCCGGGCCGGGGGGGCCGTGGGACACAGATACGCAGTATTTT. This encodes CAWSPGPGGPWDTDTQYF.

This clone appeared a single time. The chain joins TRBV3-1 (or the pseudogene TRBV3-2) to TRBJ1-4; 9 bases map to TRBD1. Germline V gene data show CDR1 as LGHDT and CDR2 as YNNKEL (reference sequence). This CDR3 spans 14 amino acids. V trimming: 3 bases; J trimming: 5 bases; junction bases outside the gene matches: 1. CDR3 DNA: TGTGCCAGCAGCCACGGGACAGGGAATGAAAAACTGTTTTTT. The encoded protein is CASSHGTGNEKLFF.

This chain uses TRBV20-1 with TRBJ1-1; 7 positions agree with TRBD1. In germline, CDR1 is DFQATT, CDR2 SNEGSKA (reference sequence). The CDR3 runs to 12 residues. The J segment lost 11 bases and the V segment lost 3 bases, leaving 9 bases of the junction unmatched. The CDR3 protein is CSASEGAGRAFF. CDR3 sequence (DNA): TGCAGTGCTAGTGAGGGGGCTGGTCGGGCTTTCTTT.